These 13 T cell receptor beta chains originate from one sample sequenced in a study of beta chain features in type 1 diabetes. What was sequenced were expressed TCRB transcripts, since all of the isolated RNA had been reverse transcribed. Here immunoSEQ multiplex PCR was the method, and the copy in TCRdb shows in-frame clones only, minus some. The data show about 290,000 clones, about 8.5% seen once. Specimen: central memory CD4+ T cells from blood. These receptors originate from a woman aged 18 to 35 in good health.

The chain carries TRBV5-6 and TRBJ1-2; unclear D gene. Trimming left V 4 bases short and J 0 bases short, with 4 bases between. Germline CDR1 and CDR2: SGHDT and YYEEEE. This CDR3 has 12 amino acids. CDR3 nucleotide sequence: TGTGCCAGCAGCGCCTCTAACTATGGCTACACCTTC. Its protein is CASSASNYGYTF.

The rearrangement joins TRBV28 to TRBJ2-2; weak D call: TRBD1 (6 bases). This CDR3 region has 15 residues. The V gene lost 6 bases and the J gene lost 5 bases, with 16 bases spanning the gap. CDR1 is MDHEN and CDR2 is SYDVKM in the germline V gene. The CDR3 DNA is TGTGCCAGCAGCCAGGACAGTTGGGGGACCGGGGAGCTGTTTTTT. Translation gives CASSQDSWGTGELFF.

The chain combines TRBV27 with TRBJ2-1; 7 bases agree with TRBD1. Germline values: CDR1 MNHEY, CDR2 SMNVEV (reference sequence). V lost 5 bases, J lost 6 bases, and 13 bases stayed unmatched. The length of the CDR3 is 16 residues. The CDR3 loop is CASSPYRDRPFNEQFF. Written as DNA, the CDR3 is TGTGCCAGCAGTCCTTACCGGGACAGACCATTCAATGAGCAGTTCTTC.

CDR3 DNA sequence: TGTGCCAGCAGAACAGGGGATGGGGTACAGCCCCAGCATTTT. Its protein is CASRTGDGVQPQHF. The gene calls are TRBV28 and TRBJ1-5, with 7 bases lining up with TRBD1. The CDR3 has 14 amino acids. Germline V gene data show CDR1 as MDHEN and CDR2 as SYDVKM. J gave up 7 bases and V 6 bases, and 9 bases lay outside the gene matches.

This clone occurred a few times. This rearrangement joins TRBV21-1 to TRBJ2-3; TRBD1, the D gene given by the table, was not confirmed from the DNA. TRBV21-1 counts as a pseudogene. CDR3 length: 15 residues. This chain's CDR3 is CASSNYGTGRDTQYF. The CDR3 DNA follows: TGTGCCAGCAGCAATTATGGGACAGGGCGAGATACGCAGTATTTT.

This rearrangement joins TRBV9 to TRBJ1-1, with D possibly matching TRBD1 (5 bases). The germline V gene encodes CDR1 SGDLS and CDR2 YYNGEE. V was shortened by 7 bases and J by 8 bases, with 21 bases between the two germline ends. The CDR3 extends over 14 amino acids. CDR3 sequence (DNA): TGTGCCAGCGGCGCAGGGATGGGTATAAACGAAGCTTTCTTT. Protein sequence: CASGAGMGINEAFF.

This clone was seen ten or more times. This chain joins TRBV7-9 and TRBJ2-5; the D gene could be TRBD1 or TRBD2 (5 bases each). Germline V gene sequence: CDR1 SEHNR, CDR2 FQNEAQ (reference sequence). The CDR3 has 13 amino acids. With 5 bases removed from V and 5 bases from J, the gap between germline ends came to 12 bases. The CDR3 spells CASSPGTSETQYF. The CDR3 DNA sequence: TGTGCCAGCAGCCCCGGGACGAGCGAGACCCAGTACTTC.

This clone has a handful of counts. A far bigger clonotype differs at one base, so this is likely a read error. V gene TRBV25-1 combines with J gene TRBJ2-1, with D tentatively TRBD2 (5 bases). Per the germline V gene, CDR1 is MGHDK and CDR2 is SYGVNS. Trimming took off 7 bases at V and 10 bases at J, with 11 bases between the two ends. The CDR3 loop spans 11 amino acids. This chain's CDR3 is CASNPGKEQFF. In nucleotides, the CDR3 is TGTGCCAGCAACCCGGGGAAAGAGCAGTTCTTC. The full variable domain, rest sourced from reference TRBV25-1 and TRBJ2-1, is EADIYQTPRYLVIGTGKKITLECSQTMGHDKMYWYQQDPGMELHLIHYSYGVNSTEKGDLSSESTVSRIRTEHFPLTLESARPSHTSQYLCASNPGKEQFFGPGTRLTVL.

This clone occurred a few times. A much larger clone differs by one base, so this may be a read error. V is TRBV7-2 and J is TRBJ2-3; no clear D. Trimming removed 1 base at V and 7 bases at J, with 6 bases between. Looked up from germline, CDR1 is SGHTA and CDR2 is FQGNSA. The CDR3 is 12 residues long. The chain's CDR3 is CASSLGANTQYF. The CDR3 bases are TGTGCCAGCAGCTTAGGGGCTAATACGCAGTATTTT.

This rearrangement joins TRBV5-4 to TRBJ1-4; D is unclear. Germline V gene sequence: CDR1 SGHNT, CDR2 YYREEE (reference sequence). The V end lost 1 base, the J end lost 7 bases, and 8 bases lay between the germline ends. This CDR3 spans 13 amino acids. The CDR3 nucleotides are TGTGCCAGCAGCTTGAGTGTGTCTGAAAAACTGTTTTTT. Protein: CASSLSVSEKLFF.

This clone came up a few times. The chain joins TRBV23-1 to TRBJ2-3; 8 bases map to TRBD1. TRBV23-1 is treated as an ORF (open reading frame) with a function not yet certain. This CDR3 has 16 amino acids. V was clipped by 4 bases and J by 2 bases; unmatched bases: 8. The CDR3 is CASSPVRTGHTDTQYF. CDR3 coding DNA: TGCGCCAGCAGTCCAGTCCGGACAGGGCACACAGATACGCAGTATTTT.

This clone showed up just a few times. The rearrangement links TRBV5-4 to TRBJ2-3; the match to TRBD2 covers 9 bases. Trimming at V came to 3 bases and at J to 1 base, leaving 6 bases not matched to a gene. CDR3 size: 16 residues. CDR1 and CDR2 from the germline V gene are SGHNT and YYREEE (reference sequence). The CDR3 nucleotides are TGTGCCAGCAGCTGGGTAGCGGGAGAAGGCACAGATACGCAGTATTTT. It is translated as CASSWVAGEGTDTQYF. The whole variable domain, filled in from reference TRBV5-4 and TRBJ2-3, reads ETGVTQSPTHLIKTRGQQVTLRCSSQSGHNTVSWYQQALGQGPQFIFQYYREEENGRGNFPPRFSGLQFPNYSSELNVNALELDDSALYLCASSWVAGEGTDTQYFGPGTRLTVL.

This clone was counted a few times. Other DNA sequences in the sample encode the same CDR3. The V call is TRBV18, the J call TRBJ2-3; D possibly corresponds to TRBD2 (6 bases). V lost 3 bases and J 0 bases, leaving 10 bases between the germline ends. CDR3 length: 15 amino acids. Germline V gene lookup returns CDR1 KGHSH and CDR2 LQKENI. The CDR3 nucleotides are TGTGCCAGCTCACCCTCCGGGACTAGCACAGATACGCAGTATTTT. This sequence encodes CASSPSGTSTDTQYF. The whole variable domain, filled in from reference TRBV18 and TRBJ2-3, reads NAGVMQNPRHLVRRRGQEARLRCSPMKGHSHVYWYRQLPEEGLKFMVYLQKENIIDESGMPKERFSAEFPKEGPSILRIQQVVRGDSAAYFCASSPSGTSTDTQYFGPGTRLTVL.